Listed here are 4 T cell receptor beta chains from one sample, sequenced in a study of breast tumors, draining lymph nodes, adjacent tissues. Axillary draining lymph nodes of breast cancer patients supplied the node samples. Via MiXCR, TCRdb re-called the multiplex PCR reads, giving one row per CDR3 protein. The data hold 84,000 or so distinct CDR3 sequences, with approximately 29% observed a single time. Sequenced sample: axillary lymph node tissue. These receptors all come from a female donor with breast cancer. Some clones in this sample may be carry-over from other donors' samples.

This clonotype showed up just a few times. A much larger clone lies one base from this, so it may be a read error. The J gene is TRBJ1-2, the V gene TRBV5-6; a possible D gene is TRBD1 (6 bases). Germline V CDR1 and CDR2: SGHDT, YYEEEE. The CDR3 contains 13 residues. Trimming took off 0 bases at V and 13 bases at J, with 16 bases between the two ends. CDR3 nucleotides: TGTGCCAGCAGCTTGGGGGTCGCAGGGGCGCGCACCTTC. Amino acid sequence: CASSLGVAGARTF. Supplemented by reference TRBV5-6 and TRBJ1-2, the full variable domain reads DAGVTQSPTHLIKTRGQQVTLRCSPKSGHDTVSWYQQALGQGPQFIFQYYEEEERQRGNFPDRFSGHQFPNYSSELNVNALLLGDSALYLCASSLGVAGARTFGSGTRLTVV.

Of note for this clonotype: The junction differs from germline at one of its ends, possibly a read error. Here the CDR3 reads CASSILGSATSGNTISF. DNA for the CDR3: TGTGCCAGCAGTATATTAGGGTCGGCGACCTCTGGAAACACCATATCTTTT. The chain couples TRBV19 to TRBJ1-3; D gene ambiguous. The germline CDR1 and CDR2 sequences are LNHDA and SQIVND (reference sequence). CDR3 size: 17 residues.

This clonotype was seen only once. In nucleotides, the CDR3 is TGTGCCAGCAGCCTACAGGGGGCGGGGACCGCTTTCTTT. The encoded protein is CASSLQGAGTAFF. This chain links TRBV6-1 with TRBJ1-1; TRBD1 agrees at 9 bases. V lost 6 bases to trimming and J lost 11 bases; unmatched junction nucleotides: 10. Germline V gene lookup returns CDR1 MNHNS and CDR2 SASEGT. This CDR3 region has 13 residues.

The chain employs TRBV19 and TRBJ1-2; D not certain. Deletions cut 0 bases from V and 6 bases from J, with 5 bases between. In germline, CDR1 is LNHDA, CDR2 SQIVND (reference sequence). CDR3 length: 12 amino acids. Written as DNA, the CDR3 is TGTGCCAGTAGTATAGAAGGGAATGGCTACACCTTC. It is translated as CASSIEGNGYTF. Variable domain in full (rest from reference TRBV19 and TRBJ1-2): DGGITQSPKYLFRKEGQNVTLSCEQNLNHDAMYWYRQDPGQGLRLIYYSQIVNDFQKGDIAEGYSVSREKKESFPLTVTSAQKNPTAFYLCASSIEGNGYTFGSGTRLTVV.